The next 18 T cell receptor beta chains were all read from a single sample in a study of T cell responses to AZD1222 COVID-19 vaccine. Clones were sequenced by immunoSEQ multiplex PCR, and TCRdb holds only the in-frame ones, with some missing. This table holds approximately 77,000 clones, 80% to 90% found once. Sequences were derived from peripheral blood, sampled 28 days after the second AZD1222 dose. The receptors shown here come from an adult who received the AZD1222 COVID-19 vaccine.

The chain carries TRBV28 and TRBJ2-3; 7 bases fit TRBD2. This CDR3 region has 16 residues. Germline trimming cut 2 bases from V and 1 base from J; bases unmatched to any gene: 6. CDR1 is MDHEN, CDR2 SYDVKM, per germline. The CDR3 DNA follows: TGTGCCAGCAGTTTAGCATCGGGGGGTCGCACAGATACGCAGTATTTT. Translated: CASSLASGGRTDTQYF.

The chain links TRBV9 to TRBJ1-1; D is possibly TRBD1 (5 bases). The germline V gene encodes CDR1 SGDLS and CDR2 YYNGEE. The V gene lost 0 bases and the J gene lost 5 bases, with 11 bases spanning the gap. The CDR3 sequence is 14 residues long. The CDR3 DNA follows: TGTGCCAGCAGCGTAGCAGGAGGGGCTACTGAAGCTTTCTTT. Encoded protein: CASSVAGGATEAFF.

V is TRBV7-3 and J is TRBJ2-1; possible D gene TRBD2, 6 bases. V lost 3 bases and J 8 bases, leaving 11 bases between the germline ends. Germline V gene data show CDR1 as SGHTA and CDR2 as FQGTGA. This CDR3 spans 13 amino acids. DNA of the CDR3: TGTGCCAGCAGCTTTGGGCCTAGCGATGAGCAGTTCTTC. It encodes CASSFGPSDEQFF.

V usage is TRBV5-6 and J usage is TRBJ2-7; 12 bases agree with TRBD2. The V gene's germline CDR1 is SGHDT and CDR2 YYEEEE. The V segment lost 4 bases and the J segment 6 bases; nucleotides outside the gene matches: 8. The length of the CDR3 is 15 residues. The CDR3 sequence: CASSLLAGGKGEQYF. For the CDR3, the DNA is TGTGCCAGCAGCCTTCTAGCGGGAGGGAAGGGCGAGCAGTACTTC.

V is TRBV6-1 and J is TRBJ2-6, with a weak D call TRBD1 (6 bases). The germline V gene has CDR1 MNHNS and CDR2 SASEGT. Trimming left V 4 bases short and J 0 bases short, with 10 bases between. This CDR3 has 16 residues. The CDR3 sequence is CASSAGVFSGANVLTF. As DNA, the CDR3 is TGTGCCAGCAGTGCAGGGGTATTCTCTGGGGCCAACGTCCTGACTTTC.

This clone has just one count. The chain couples TRBV2 to TRBJ1-1; D perhaps matches TRBD1 (6 bases). V lost 5 bases, J lost 6 bases, and 19 bases lay in between. The CDR3 has 15 amino acids. Per the germline V gene, CDR1 is SNHLY and CDR2 is FYNNEI. The CDR3 sequence is CASSLHPDRRAEAFF. The CDR3 DNA is TGTGCCAGCAGTCTACACCCTGACAGGAGGGCTGAAGCTTTCTTT.

This clone turned up a few times. This chain joins TRBV24-1 and TRBJ2-7, with 9 positions matching TRBD1. This CDR3 contains 15 residues. Germline assignment: CDR1 KGHDR and CDR2 SFDVKD. V gave up 3 bases and J gave up 6 bases; unmatched junction bases: 8. CDR3 DNA: TGTGCCACCAGTGATCTGACAGGGGGTAAATGCGAGCAGTACTTC. Residues: CATSDLTGGKCEQYF.

This clone was recorded only once. The rearrangement links TRBV19 to TRBJ1-5; 8 nucleotides line up with TRBD1. CDR1 LNHDA and CDR2 SQIVND come from the germline V gene (reference sequence). The CDR3 is 15 residues long. The ends lost 4 bases at V and 3 bases at J; junction bases unmatched: 5. The CDR3 loop reads CASSTQGVPNQPQHF. CDR3 bases: TGTGCCAGTAGTACACAGGGGGTTCCCAATCAGCCCCAGCATTTT.

The sample holds a few counts of this clone. The chain combines TRBV2 with TRBJ1-3; D uncertain. The CDR3 extends over 17 amino acids. Germline values: CDR1 SNHLY, CDR2 FYNNEI. Trimming took off 4 bases at V and 0 bases at J, with 16 bases between the two ends. CDR3 sequence: CASSAGVGRPSGNTIYF. CDR3 nucleotides: TGTGCCAGCAGTGCCGGAGTTGGCAGGCCCTCTGGAAACACCATATATTTT.

The rearrangement links TRBV30 to TRBJ2-2; the D gene is possibly TRBD1 (5 bases). The V gene lost 8 bases and the J gene lost 6 bases, with 22 bases spanning the gap. This CDR3 contains 15 residues. CDR1 is GTSNPN and CDR2 is SVGIG in the germline V gene (reference sequence). CDR3 coding DNA: TGTGCCCGAAAAGGGGCAGGGAACATTCCCGGGGAGCTGTTTTTT. Protein product: CARKGAGNIPGELFF.

DNA for the CDR3: TGTGCCACCAGCAGAGATCGAAGCTTACTCGTCCCCAAGAGCTCCTACGAGCAGTACTTC. Its protein product is CATSRDRSLLVPKSSYEQYF. V is TRBV15 and J is TRBJ2-7, with unresolved D. The germline V and J ends were trimmed by 0 bases and 0 bases, with 24 bases remaining between them. CDR3 length: 20 amino acids. Germline CDR1 is LNHNV and CDR2 is YYDKDF (reference sequence).

V is TRBV24-1 and J is TRBJ2-2; TRBD2 agrees at 10 bases. Unmatched junction bases numbered 8, after V lost 3 bases and J lost 5 bases. Germline V gives CDR1 KGHDR, CDR2 SFDVKD. The CDR3 is 17 amino acids. CDR3: CATSDPSSGSRTGELFF. The CDR3 DNA follows: TGTGCCACCAGTGATCCTTCTAGCGGGAGTCGGACCGGGGAGCTGTTTTTT.

The chain couples TRBV9 to TRBJ1-6; 7 nucleotides line up with TRBD1. Germline CDR1 SGDLS, CDR2 YYNGEE. The J segment lost 5 bases and the V segment lost 1 base, leaving 0 bases of the junction unmatched. CDR3 length equals 14 residues. CDR3 sequence reads: CASSVTGDNSPLHF. The CDR3 nucleotides are TGTGCCAGCAGCGTAACAGGGGATAATTCACCCCTCCACTTT.

The rearrangement joins TRBV5-1 to TRBJ1-2, with D maybe TRBD1 (5 bases). CDR3 size: 13 residues. Deletions cut 4 bases from V and 8 bases from J, with 15 bases between. Germline V lookup: CDR1 SGHRS, CDR2 YFSETQ. CDR3 residues: CASSRDGERGYTF. The DNA for the CDR3 is TGCGCCAGCAGCCGGGACGGCGAAAGGGGCTACACCTTC.

The chain employs TRBV30 and TRBJ1-1, with 7 bases fitting TRBD1. The germline CDR1 and CDR2 sequences are GTSNPN and SVGIG (reference sequence). The CDR3 runs to 15 residues. J lost 4 bases, V lost 3 bases, and 11 bases had no gene match. CDR3 in DNA: TGTGCCTGGAGCCAGGGGGGGCAGGGAGTCACTGAAGCTTTCTTT. It is translated as CAWSQGGQGVTEAFF.

The V call is TRBV5-1, the J call TRBJ1-1; the D gene is possibly TRBD1 (5 bases). This CDR3 contains 13 residues. Per germline, CDR1 SGHRS and CDR2 YFSETQ. V was clipped by 0 bases and J by 4 bases, with 7 bases between them. The chain's CDR3 is CASSLEQGTEAFF. CDR3 nucleotides: TGCGCCAGCAGCTTGGAGCAGGGCACTGAAGCTTTCTTT.

The rearrangement joins TRBV15 to TRBJ2-2, with D possibly being TRBD2 (6 bases). V lost 9 bases and J 1 base, leaving 18 bases between the germline ends. The CDR3 spans 16 residues. Germline V gene sequence: CDR1 LNHNV, CDR2 YYDKDF (reference sequence). The CDR3 DNA sequence: TGTGCCACAGAACGCCGGACCGGGGGGAACACCGGGGAGCTGTTTTTT. It yields the protein CATERRTGGNTGELFF.

The chain combines TRBV9 with TRBJ1-2, with D perhaps TRBD1 (5 bases). The CDR3 is 15 amino acids. V was cut by 6 bases and J by 8 bases, with 23 bases left in between. Germline V gene data show CDR1 as SGDLS and CDR2 as YYNGEE. CDR3 in DNA: TGTGCCAGCACCCTCCTGGAGGGGTCACCGGGAGGCTACACCTTC. Protein: CASTLLEGSPGGYTF.